The next 7 T cell receptor beta chains were all read from a single sample in a study of T-cell reconstitution after alpha-beta-depleted transplantation in children (dated by TCRdb to 2016 to 2017). The treatment or condition label, as the study defines it: allogeneic hematopoietic cell transplantation with graft depleted of TCRalphabeta T cells and CD19 B cells. Libraries were constructed by PCR. Sequencing used an Illumina HiSeq 2500. TCR libraries were prepared with molecular barcoding, using unique molecular identifiers to normalize TCRbeta repertoire quantification. In-frame beta chains were kept once TCRdb had trimmed the public reads at Q25 with fastp and called clones with MiXCR. CDR3 protein sequences are deduplicated, and each keeps its most common genes and DNA. The sample yields about 160,000 distinct CDR3 sequences; roughly 11% were counted once. Together, the top ten hold around 13% of the sample.

Sequencing used PBMCs, obtained before TCRalphabeta/CD19-depleted stem cell transplant. The receptors come from a boy between 2 and 10 years old with acute myeloid leukemia, due to receive a stem cell transplant.

This clonotype was seen repeatedly, ten times or more. The chain has TRBV28 and TRBJ2-1; 7 nucleotides match TRBD2. This CDR3 contains 14 residues. Trimming at V came to 5 bases and at J to 4 bases, leaving 5 bases not matched to a gene. Germline assignment: CDR1 MDHEN and CDR2 SYDVKM. DNA of the CDR3: TGTGCCAGCAGTAGCGGGGACCAATACAATGAGCAGTTCTTC. It yields the protein CASSSGDQYNEQFF.

This clonotype was counted ten times or more. The chain couples TRBV18 to TRBJ2-5; TRBD1 matches 7 bases. Germline values: CDR1 KGHSH, CDR2 LQKENI. The CDR3 runs to 15 residues. The trim removed 2 bases at V and 1 base at J, leaving 4 bases unmatched. CDR3 DNA: TGTGCCAGCTCACCAAACAGGGGTCCCCAAGAGACCCAGTACTTC. Its translation is CASSPNRGPQETQYF.

Many counts were recorded for this clonotype. The chain links TRBV6-5 to TRBJ1-1; tentatively, D is TRBD1 (5 bases). V was shortened by 5 bases and J by 3 bases, with 16 bases between the two germline ends. Germline assignment: CDR1 MNHEY and CDR2 SVGAGI. This CDR3 region has 15 residues. The CDR3 DNA sequence: TGTGCCAGCAGTGCTCAGGGAGTGCTGGACACTGAAGCTTTCTTT. Translated: CASSAQGVLDTEAFF.

The V call is TRBV2, the J call TRBJ2-1, with D uncertain. Deletions cut 7 bases from V and 6 bases from J, with 13 bases between. Looked up from germline, CDR1 is SNHLY and CDR2 is FYNNEI. CDR3 length: 13 residues. CDR3 coding DNA: TGTGCCAGCATGCTAGGTATTGGCAATGAGCAGTTCTTC. Protein product: CASMLGIGNEQFF. The entire variable domain, with the rest obtained from reference TRBV2 and TRBJ2-1, is as follows: EPEVTQTPSHQVTQMGQEVILRCVPISNHLYFYWYRQILGQKVEFLVSFYNNEISEKSEIFDDQFSVERPDGSNFTLKIRSTKLEDSAMYFCASMLGIGNEQFFGPGTRLTVL.

This clonotype was seen repeatedly, ten times or more. The chain uses TRBV20-1 and TRBJ2-1, with 8 positions matching TRBD2. Germline V gives CDR1 DFQATT, CDR2 SNEGSKA (reference sequence). Trimming removed 3 bases from V and 2 bases from J; junction bases left unmatched: 0. The CDR3 sequence is 13 residues long. CDR3 in DNA: TGCAGTGCTAGCGGGAGGGCCTACAATGAGCAGTTCTTC. This encodes CSASGRAYNEQFF.

This clonotype was counted many times. At one end the junction does not follow the germline gene, possibly because of a read error. The CDR3 is CASSLVGDTHNF. CDR3 nucleotide sequence: TGTGCCAGCAGCTTGGTTGGGGACACCCACAACTTC. V usage is TRBV5-5 and J usage is TRBJ2-5; tentative D call: TRBD1 (6 bases). This CDR3 comprises 12 residues. CDR1 and CDR2 from the germline V gene are SGHKS and YYEKEE (reference sequence).

This clonotype was counted at least ten times. The rearrangement joins TRBV20-1 to TRBJ1-1, with 7 bases aligning to TRBD1. The CDR3 extends over 13 amino acids. The V gene end was trimmed by 3 bases and the J gene end by 4 bases; junction bases not matched to a gene: 5. Germline values: CDR1 DFQATT, CDR2 SNEGSKA (reference sequence). CDR3 sequence (DNA): TGCAGTGCTAGTTGGCAGGGGGGCACTGAAGCTTTCTTT. Translated: CSASWQGGTEAFF.